This TCR beta chain appears in the sequencing data of a study of T cells in Graves' hyperthyroidism and ophthalmopathy. Patients were aged 18 to 65, had disease duration under 2 months, and had newly diagnosed hyperthyroidism. RNA transcripts yielded amplified TCR beta CDR3 regions. A set of HTBI primers served as the primers for a first-round RT-PCR of the TCR CDR3. TCRdb redid the calling of the multiplex PCR reads with MiXCR, one entry per CDR3 protein. The sample contains 250,000 to 300,000 distinct CDR3 sequences, roughly an eighth of which appear only once. Study-level results: Stable hyperthyroidism was separated from ophthalmopathy by a model based on 13 V-J features.

From germline, CDR1 is SEHNR and CDR2 FQNEAQ (reference sequence). This CDR3 contains 19 residues. Losses at the gene ends were 3 bases for V and 7 bases for J; bases not matched to a gene: 14. Note on this clonotype: Its antigen is unknown.

Sequenced sample: blood. The chain combines TRBV7-9 with TRBJ2-1; 14 positions agree with TRBD2. This TCR derives from a woman aged 35 to 49 with Graves' hyperthyroidism. The CDR3, as DNA: TGTGCCAGCAGCTTGTATACGGGACTAGCGGGAGCCAAGGGGAATGAGCAGTTCTTC. Amino acids: CASSLYTGLAGAKGNEQFF.